This record covers a single T cell receptor (beta chain). MiXCR was run by TCRdb on the RT-PCR reads, yielding one entry per CDR3 protein. In the table there are under 950,000 distinct CDR3 sequences, 21% of which are singletons. Trimming shortened V by 1 base and J by 0 bases, and 10 bases separated the two germline ends. CDR3 size: 16 residues. The germline CDR1 and CDR2 sequences are LGHNA and YSLEER. This entry comes from a study of response to subunit inactivated influenza vaccine. This sequence joins TRBV4-3 and TRBJ2-4, with unresolved D. Material: PBMCs from blood, obtained 5 days after vaccination. The sequence derives from a man aged 50-59 years who received an inactivated influenza vaccine. The chain's CDR3 is CASSQGSMLAKNIQYF. DNA of the CDR3: TGCGCCAGCAGCCAAGGATCGATGCTAGCCAAAAACATTCAGTACTTC.